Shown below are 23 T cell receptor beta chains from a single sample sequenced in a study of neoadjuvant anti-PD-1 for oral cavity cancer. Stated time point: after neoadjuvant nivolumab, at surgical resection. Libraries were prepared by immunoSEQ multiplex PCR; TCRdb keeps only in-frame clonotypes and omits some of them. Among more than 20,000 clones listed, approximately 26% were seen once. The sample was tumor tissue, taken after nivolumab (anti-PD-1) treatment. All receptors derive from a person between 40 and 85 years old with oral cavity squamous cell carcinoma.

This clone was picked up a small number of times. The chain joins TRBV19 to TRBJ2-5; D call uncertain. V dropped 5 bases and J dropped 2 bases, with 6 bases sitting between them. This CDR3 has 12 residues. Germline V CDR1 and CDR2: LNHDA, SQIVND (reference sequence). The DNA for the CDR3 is TGTGCCAGTAGTGTATCTCAAGAGACCCAGTACTTC. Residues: CASSVSQETQYF.

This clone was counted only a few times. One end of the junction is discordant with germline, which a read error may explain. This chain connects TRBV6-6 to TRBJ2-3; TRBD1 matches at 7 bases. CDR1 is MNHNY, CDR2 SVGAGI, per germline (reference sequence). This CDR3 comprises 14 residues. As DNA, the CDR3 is TGTGCCATCAGTGTTAACAGGGGTGCAGATACGCAGTATTTT. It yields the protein CAISVNRGADTQYF.

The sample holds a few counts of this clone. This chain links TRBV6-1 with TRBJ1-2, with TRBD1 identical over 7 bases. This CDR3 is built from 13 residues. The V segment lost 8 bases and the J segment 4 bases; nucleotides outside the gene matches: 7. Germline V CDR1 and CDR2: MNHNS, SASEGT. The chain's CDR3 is CASRTGSSYGYTF. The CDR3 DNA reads TGTGCCAGCCGGACAGGTTCGTCCTATGGCTACACCTTC.

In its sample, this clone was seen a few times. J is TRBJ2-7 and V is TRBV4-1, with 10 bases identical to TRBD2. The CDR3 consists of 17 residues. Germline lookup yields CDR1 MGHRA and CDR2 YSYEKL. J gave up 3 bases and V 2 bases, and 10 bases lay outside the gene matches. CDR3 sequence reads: CASSQSGLAGEFYEQYF. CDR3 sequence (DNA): TGCGCCAGCAGCCAATCGGGGCTAGCGGGAGAATTCTACGAGCAGTACTTC.

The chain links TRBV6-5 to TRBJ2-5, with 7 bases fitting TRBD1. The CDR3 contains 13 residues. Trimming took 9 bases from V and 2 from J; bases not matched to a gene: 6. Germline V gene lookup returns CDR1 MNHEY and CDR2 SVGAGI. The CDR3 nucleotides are TGTGCCAGTAATGGACAGGCACAAGAGACCCAGTACTTC. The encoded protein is CASNGQAQETQYF.

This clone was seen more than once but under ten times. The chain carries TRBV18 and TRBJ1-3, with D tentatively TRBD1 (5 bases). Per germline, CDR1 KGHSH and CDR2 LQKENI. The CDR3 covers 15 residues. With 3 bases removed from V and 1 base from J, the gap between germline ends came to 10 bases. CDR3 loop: CASSPLGTSGNTIYF. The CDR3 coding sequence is TGTGCCAGCTCACCGCTAGGGACGTCTGGAAACACCATATATTTT.

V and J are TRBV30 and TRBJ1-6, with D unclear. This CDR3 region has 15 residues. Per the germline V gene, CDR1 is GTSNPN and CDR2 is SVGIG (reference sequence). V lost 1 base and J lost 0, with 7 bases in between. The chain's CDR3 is CAWSGVNSYNSPLHF. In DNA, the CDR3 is TGTGCCTGGAGTGGAGTGAACTCCTATAATTCACCCCTCCACTTT.

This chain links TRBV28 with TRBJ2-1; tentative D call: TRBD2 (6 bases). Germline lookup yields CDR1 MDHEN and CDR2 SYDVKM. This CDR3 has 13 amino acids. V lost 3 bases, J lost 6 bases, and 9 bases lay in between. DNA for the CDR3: TGTGCCAGCAGTTTCGGGGGAGTCAATGAGCAGTTCTTC. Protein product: CASSFGGVNEQFF. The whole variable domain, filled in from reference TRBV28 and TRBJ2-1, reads DVKVTQSSRYLVKRTGEKVFLECVQDMDHENMFWYRQDPGLGLRLIYFSYDVKMKEKGDIPEGYSVSREKKERFSLILESASTNQTSMYLCASSFGGVNEQFFGPGTRLTVL.

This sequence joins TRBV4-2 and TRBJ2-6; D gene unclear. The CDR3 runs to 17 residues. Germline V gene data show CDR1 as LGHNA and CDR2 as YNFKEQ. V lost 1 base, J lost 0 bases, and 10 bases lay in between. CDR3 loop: CASSQGASPSGANVLTF. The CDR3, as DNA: TGTGCCAGCAGCCAAGGGGCCTCCCCCTCTGGGGCCAACGTCCTGACTTTC.

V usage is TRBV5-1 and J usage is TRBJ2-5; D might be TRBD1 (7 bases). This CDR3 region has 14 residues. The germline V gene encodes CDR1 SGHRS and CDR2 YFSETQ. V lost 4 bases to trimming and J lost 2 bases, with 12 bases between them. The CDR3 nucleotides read TGCGCCAGCAGCCGCGGGACAGCACAAGAGACCCAGTACTTC. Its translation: CASSRGTAQETQYF.

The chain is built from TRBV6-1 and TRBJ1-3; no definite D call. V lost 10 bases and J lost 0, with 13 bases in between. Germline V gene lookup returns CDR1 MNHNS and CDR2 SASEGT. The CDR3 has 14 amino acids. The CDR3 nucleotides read TGTGCCACCGTAGGTCCGCGCTCTGGAAACACCATATATTTT. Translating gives CATVGPRSGNTIYF.

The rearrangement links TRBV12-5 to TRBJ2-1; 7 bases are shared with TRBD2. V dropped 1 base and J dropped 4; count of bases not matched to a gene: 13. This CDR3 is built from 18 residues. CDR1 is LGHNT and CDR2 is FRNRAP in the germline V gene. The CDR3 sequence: CASGLAPGSSGAYNEQFF. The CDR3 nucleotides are TGTGCTAGTGGTTTGGCCCCCGGTTCTAGCGGAGCGTACAATGAGCAGTTCTTC.

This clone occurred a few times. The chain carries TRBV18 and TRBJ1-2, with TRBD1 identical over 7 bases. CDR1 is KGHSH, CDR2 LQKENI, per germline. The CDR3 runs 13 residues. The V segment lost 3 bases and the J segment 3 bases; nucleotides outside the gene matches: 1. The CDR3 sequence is CASSPDRDYGYTF. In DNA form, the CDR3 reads TGTGCCAGCTCACCCGACAGGGACTATGGCTACACCTTC. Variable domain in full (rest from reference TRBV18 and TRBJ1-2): NAGVMQNPRHLVRRRGQEARLRCSPMKGHSHVYWYRQLPEEGLKFMVYLQKENIIDESGMPKERFSAEFPKEGPSILRIQQVVRGDSAAYFCASSPDRDYGYTFGSGTRLTVV.

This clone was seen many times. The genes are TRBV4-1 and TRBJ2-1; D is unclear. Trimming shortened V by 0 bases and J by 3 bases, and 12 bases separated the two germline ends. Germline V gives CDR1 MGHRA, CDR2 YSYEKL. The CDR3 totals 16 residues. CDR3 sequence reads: CASSQDPAGRYNEQFF. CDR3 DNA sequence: TGCGCCAGCAGCCAAGATCCGGCAGGTCGCTACAATGAGCAGTTCTTC.

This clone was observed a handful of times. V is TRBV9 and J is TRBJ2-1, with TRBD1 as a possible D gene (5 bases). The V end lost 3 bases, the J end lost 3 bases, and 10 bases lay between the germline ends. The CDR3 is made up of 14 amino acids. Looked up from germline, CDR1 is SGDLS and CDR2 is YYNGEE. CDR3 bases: TGTGCCAGCAGCGAAGGGGTAGGCTACAATGAGCAGTTCTTC. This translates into CASSEGVGYNEQFF.

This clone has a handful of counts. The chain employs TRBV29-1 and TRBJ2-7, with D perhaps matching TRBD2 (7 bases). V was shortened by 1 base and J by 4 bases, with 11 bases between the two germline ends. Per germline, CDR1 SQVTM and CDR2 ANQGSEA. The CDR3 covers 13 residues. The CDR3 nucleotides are TGCAGCGTTGAAGGAGGGGGGGGGTACGAGCAGTACTTC. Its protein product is CSVEGGGGYEQYF.

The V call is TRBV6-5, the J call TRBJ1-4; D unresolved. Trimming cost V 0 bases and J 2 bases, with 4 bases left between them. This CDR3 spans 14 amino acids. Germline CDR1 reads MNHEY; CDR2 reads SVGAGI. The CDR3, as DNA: TGTGCCAGCAGTTACTCGGATACTAATGAAAAACTGTTTTTT. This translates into CASSYSDTNEKLFF.

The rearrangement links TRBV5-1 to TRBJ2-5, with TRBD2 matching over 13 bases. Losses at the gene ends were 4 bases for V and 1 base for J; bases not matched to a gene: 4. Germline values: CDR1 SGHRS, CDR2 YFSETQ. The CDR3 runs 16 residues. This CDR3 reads CASSTRLAGGQETQYF. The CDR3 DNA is TGCGCCAGCAGCACCAGACTAGCGGGGGGCCAAGAGACCCAGTACTTC.

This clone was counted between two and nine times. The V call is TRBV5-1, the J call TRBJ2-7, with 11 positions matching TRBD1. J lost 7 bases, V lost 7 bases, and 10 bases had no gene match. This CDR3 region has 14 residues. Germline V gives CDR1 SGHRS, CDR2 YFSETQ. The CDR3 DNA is TGCGCCAGCGGTCCGGGACAGGGGGATCGGGAGCAGTACTTC. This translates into CASGPGQGDREQYF.

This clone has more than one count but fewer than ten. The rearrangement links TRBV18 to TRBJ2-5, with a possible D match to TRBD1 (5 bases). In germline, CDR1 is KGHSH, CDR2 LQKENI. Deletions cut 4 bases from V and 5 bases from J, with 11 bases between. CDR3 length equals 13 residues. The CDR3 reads CASSQGLRETQYF. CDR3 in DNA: TGTGCCAGCTCACAGGGGCTTCGGGAGACCCAGTACTTC.

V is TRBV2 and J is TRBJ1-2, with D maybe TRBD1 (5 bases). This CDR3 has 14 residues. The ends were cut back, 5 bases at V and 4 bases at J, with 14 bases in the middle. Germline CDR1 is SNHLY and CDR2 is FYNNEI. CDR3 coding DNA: TGTGCCAGCAGTACCCGGGGGGGATCCTATGGCTACACCTTC. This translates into CASSTRGGSYGYTF.

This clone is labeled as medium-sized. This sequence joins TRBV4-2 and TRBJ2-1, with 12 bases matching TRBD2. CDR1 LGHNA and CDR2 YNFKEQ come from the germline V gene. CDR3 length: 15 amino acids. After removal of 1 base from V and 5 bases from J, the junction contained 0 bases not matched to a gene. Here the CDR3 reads CASSQGTSGDNEQFF. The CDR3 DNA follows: TGTGCCAGCAGCCAAGGGACTAGCGGGGACAATGAGCAGTTCTTC.

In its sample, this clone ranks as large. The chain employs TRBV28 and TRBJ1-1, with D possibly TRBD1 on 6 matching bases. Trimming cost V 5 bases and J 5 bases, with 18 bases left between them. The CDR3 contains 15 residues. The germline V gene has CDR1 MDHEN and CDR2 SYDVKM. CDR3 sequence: CASSNRETGRTEAFF. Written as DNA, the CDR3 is TGTGCCAGCAGTAATAGGGAGACAGGTCGGACTGAAGCTTTCTTT. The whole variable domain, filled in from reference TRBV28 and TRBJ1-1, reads DVKVTQSSRYLVKRTGEKVFLECVQDMDHENMFWYRQDPGLGLRLIYFSYDVKMKEKGDIPEGYSVSREKKERFSLILESASTNQTSMYLCASSNRETGRTEAFFGQGTRLTVV.